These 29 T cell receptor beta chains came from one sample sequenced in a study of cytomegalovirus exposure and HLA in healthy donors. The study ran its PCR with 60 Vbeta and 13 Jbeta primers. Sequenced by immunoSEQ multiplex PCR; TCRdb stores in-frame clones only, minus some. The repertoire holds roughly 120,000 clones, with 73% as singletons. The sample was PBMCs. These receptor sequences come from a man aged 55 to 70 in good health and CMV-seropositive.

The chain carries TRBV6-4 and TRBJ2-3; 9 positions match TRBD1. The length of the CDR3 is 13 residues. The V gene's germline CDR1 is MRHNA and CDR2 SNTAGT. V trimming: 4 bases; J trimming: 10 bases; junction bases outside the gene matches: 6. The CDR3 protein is CASSGDRDAPQYF. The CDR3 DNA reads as TGTGCCAGCAGTGGGGACAGGGACGCCCCGCAGTATTTT.

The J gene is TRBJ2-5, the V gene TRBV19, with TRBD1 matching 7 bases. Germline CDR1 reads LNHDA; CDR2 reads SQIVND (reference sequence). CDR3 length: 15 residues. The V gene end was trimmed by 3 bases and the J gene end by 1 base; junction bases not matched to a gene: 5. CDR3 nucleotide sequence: TGTGCCAGTAGTATGCGACAGGGCATCCAAGAGACCCAGTACTTC. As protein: CASSMRQGIQETQYF.

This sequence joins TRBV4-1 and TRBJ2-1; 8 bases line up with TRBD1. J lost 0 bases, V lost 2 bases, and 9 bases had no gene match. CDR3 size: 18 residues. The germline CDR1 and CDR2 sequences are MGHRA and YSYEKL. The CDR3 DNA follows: TGCGCCAGCAGCCAAAGGGGGACCGGACAGGGCTCCTACAATGAGCAGTTCTTC. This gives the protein CASSQRGTGQGSYNEQFF.

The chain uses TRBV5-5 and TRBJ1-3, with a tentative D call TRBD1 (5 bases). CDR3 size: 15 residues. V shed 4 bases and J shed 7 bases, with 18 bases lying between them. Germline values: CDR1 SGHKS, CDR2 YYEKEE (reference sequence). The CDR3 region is CASSPEGHQANTIYF. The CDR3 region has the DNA TGTGCCAGCAGCCCGGAAGGACATCAGGCCAACACCATATATTTT.

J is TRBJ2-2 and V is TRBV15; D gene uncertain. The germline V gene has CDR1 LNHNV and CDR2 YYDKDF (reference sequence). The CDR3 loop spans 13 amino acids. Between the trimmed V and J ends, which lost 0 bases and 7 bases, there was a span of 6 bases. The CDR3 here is CATSRDKSGELFF. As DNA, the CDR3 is TGTGCCACCAGCAGAGATAAGAGCGGGGAGCTGTTTTTT.

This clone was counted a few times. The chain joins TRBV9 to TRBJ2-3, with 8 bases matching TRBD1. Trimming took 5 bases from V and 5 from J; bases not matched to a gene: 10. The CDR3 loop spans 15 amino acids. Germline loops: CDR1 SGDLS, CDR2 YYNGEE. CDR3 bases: TGTGCCAGCAGTCCTGGACAGGGTTTCGTAGATACGCAGTATTTT. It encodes CASSPGQGFVDTQYF. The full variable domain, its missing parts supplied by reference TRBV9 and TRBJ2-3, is DSGVTQTPKHLITATGQRVTLRCSPRSGDLSVYWYQQSLDQGLQFLIQYYNGEERAKGNILERFSAQQFPDLHSELNLSSLELGDSALYFCASSPGQGFVDTQYFGPGTRLTVL.

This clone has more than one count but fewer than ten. The CDR3 bases are TGTGCCAGCAGCTTACAGGGGGCCAAAAACATTCAGTACTTC. This gives the protein CASSLQGAKNIQYF. This sequence joins TRBV7-9 and TRBJ2-4; the D gene is possibly TRBD1 (6 bases). Germline values: CDR1 SEHNR, CDR2 FQNEAQ (reference sequence). V dropped 2 bases and J dropped 1 base, with 6 bases sitting between them. The CDR3 has 14 residues.

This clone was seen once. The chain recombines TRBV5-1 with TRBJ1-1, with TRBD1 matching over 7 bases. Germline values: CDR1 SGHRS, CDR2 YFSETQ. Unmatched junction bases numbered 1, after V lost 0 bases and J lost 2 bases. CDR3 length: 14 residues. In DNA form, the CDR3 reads TGCGCCAGCAGCTTGGGGGACAGCAACACTGAAGCTTTCTTT. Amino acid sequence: CASSLGDSNTEAFF.

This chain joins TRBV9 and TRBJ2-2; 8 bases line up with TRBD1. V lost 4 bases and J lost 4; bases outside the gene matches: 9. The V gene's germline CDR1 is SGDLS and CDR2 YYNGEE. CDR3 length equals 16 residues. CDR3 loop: CASSTRTGTVTGELFF. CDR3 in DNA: TGTGCCAGCAGCACCCGGACAGGGACGGTCACCGGGGAGCTGTTTTTT.

As DNA, the CDR3 is TGTGCCAGCAGCCGCGGACTAGCCAATGAGCAGTTCTTC. Translating gives CASSRGLANEQFF. V is TRBV7-6 and J is TRBJ2-1; 8 bases are a match to TRBD2. The germline gives CDR1 SGHVS, CDR2 FNYEAQ. Trimming cost V 5 bases and J 6 bases; bases outside gene matches: 3. The CDR3 length is 13 residues.

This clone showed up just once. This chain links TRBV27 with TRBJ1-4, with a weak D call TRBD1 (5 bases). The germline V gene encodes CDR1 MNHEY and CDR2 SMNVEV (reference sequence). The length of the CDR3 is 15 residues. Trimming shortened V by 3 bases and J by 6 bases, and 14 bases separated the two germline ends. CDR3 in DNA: TGTGCCAGCAGTTTGTTGGAGGGGCTGGATGAAAAACTGTTTTTT. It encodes CASSLLEGLDEKLFF.

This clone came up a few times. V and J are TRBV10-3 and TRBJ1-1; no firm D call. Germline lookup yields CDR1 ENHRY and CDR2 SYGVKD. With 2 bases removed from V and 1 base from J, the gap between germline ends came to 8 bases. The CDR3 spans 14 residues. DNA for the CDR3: TGTGCCATCAGTGAGCCCGGTGGGAACACTGAAGCTTTCTTT. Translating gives CAISEPGGNTEAFF.

The CDR3 region has the DNA TGTGCCACCGCACCGGGACTAGCGGAAGAGACCCAGTACTTC. Amino acid sequence: CATAPGLAEETQYF. The V and J genes are TRBV15 and TRBJ2-5; TRBD2 aligns across 11 bases. The CDR3 has 14 amino acids. From germline, CDR1 is LNHNV and CDR2 YYDKDF (reference sequence). Trimming at V came to 8 bases and at J to 3 bases, leaving 5 bases not matched to a gene. Filled out from reference TRBV15 and TRBJ2-5, the complete variable domain reads DAMVIQNPRYQVTQFGKPVTLSCSQTLNHNVMYWYQQKSSQAPKLLFHYYDKDFNNEADTPDNFQSRRPNTSFCFLDIRSPGLGDTAMYLCATAPGLAEETQYFGPGTRLLVL.

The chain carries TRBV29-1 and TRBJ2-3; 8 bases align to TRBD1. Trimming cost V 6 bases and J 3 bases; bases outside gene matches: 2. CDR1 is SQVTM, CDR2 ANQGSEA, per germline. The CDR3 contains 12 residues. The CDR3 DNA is TGCAGCGTGGACAGGGTTACAGATACGCAGTATTTT. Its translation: CSVDRVTDTQYF.

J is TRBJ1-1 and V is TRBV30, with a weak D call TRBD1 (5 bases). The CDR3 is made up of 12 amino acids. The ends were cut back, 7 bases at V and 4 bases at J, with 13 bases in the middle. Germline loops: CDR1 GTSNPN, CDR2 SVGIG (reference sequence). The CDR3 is CAYSQVSTEAFF. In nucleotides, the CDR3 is TGTGCCTACTCACAGGTGAGCACTGAAGCTTTCTTT.

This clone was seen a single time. The CDR3 sequence is CASSVDSGTGLFGEQFF. The CDR3, as DNA: TGTGCCAGCAGCGTAGACTCCGGGACAGGGTTGTTTGGTGAGCAGTTCTTC. The chain carries TRBV9 and TRBJ2-1; TRBD1 matches 9 bases. CDR3 length: 17 amino acids. Germline V gives CDR1 SGDLS, CDR2 YYNGEE. Trimming at V came to 0 bases and at J to 9 bases, leaving 13 bases not matched to a gene.

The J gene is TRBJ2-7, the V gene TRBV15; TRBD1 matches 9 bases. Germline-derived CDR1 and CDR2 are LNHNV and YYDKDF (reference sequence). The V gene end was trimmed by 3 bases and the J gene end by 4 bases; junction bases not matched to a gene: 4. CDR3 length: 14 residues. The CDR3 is CATSSSQGAYEQYF. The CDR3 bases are TGTGCCACCAGCAGCTCACAGGGGGCTTACGAGCAGTACTTC. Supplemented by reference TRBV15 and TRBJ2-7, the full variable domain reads DAMVIQNPRYQVTQFGKPVTLSCSQTLNHNVMYWYQQKSSQAPKLLFHYYDKDFNNEADTPDNFQSRRPNTSFCFLDIRSPGLGDTAMYLCATSSSQGAYEQYFGPGTRLTVT.

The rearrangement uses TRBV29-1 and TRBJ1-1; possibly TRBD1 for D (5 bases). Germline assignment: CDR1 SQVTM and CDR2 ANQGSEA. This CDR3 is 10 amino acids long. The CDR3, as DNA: TGCAGAGGGGATTGGGGTGAGGCTTTCTTT. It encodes CRGDWGEAFF.

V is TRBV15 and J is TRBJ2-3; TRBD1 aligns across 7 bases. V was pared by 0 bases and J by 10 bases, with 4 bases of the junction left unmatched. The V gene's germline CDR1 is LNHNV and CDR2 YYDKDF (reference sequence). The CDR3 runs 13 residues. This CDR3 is CATSRDIRGPQYF. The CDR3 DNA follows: TGTGCCACCAGCAGAGATATTAGGGGGCCGCAGTATTTT.

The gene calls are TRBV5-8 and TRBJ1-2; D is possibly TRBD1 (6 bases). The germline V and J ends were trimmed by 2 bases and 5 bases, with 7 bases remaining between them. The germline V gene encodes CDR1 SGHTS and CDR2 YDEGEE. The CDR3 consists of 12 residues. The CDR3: CASSFRGYGYTF. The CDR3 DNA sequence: TGTGCCAGCAGCTTTAGGGGGTATGGCTACACCTTC.

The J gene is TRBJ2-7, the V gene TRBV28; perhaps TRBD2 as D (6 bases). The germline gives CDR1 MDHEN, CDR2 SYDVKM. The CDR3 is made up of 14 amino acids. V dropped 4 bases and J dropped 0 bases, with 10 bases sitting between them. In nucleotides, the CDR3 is TGTGCCAGCAGTTCGGGGGACCTCTCCTACGAGCAGTACTTC. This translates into CASSSGDLSYEQYF.

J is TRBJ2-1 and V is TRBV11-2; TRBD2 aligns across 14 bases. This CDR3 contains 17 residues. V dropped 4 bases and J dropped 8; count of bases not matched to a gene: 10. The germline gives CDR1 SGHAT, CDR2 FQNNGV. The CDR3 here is CASSYRLAGGGGDEQFF. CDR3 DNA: TGTGCCAGCAGCTATCGACTAGCGGGGGGGGGTGGAGATGAGCAGTTCTTC.

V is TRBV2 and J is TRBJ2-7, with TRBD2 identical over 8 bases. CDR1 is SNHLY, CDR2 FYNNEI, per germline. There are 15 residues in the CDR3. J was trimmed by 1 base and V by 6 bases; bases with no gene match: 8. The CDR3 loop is CASSPGGGLSYEQYF. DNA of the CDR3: TGTGCCAGCAGCCCGGGGGGGGGATTATCCTACGAGCAGTACTTC.

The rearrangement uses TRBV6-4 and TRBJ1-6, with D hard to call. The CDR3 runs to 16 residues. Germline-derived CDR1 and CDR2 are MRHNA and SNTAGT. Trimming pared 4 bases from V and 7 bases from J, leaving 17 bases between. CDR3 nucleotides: TGTGCCAGCAGTGCGCAGGCCTCCCAGAAGAATTCACCCCTCCACTTT. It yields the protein CASSAQASQKNSPLHF.

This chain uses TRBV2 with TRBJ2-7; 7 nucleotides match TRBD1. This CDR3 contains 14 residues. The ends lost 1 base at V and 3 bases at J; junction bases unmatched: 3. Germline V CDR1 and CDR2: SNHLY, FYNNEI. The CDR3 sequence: CASSEGDRVYEQYF. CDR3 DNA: TGTGCCAGCAGTGAAGGTGACAGGGTCTACGAGCAGTACTTC.

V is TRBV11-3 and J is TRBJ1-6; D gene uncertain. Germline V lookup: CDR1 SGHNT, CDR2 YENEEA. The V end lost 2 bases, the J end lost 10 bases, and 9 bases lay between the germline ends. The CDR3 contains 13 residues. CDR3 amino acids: CASSLITGSPLHF. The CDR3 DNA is TGTGCCAGCAGCTTAATAACGGGATCACCCCTCCACTTT.

CDR3 coding DNA: TGTGCCATCAGGTTAGCGGGGTCCTACAATGAGCAGTTCTTC. It specifies CAIRLAGSYNEQFF. The chain carries TRBV10-3 and TRBJ2-1; 8 nucleotides agree with TRBD2. V trimming: 6 bases; J trimming: 1 base; junction bases outside the gene matches: 2. This CDR3 spans 14 amino acids. The germline gives CDR1 ENHRY, CDR2 SYGVKD.

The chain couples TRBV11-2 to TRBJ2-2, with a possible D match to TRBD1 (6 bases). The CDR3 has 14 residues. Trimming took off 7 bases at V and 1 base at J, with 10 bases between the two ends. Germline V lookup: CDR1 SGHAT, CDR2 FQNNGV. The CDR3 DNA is TGTGCCAGCACAGGGGTCCTGAACACCGGGGAGCTGTTTTTT. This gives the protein CASTGVLNTGELFF.

The CDR3 loop reads CASGERQGDNQPQHF. The DNA of the CDR3 is TGTGCCAGCGGGGAGAGACAGGGGGACAATCAGCCCCAGCATTTT. The chain has TRBV28 and TRBJ1-5; 9 bases are shared with TRBD1. Germline V gene sequence: CDR1 MDHEN, CDR2 SYDVKM. With V trimmed by 8 bases and J by 3 bases, 8 bases remained unmatched. This CDR3 has 15 residues.